The 2 T cell receptor beta chains reported below all come from one sample, sequenced in a study of CD8+ T cells in alopecia areata. Specified treatment: oral pan-JAK inhibitor, 5-10 mg twice daily. In each case, RNA was isolated and then reverse transcribed into cDNA as the sequencing template. Method: immunoSEQ multiplex PCR; TCRdb's copy keeps in-frame clones and lacks some. Of 170,000 or so clones listed, about three fifths are singletons. The material sequenced was CD8+ T cells sorted from blood, taken at week 24, from a patient treated with tofacitinib. These receptors were obtained from a human donor with alopecia areata.

The chain has TRBV6-5 and TRBJ2-1, with D unclear. Trimming took 6 bases from V and 0 from J, leaving 6 bases between them. Germline V CDR1 and CDR2: MNHEY, SVGAGI. The CDR3 has 13 residues. The CDR3 reads CASSTGSYNEQFF. For the CDR3, the DNA is TGTGCCAGCAGCACGGGCTCCTACAATGAGCAGTTCTTC.

This chain joins TRBV6-5 and TRBJ1-1; D remains ambiguous. Germline loops: CDR1 MNHEY, CDR2 SVGAGI. The CDR3 consists of 15 residues. V lost 2 bases, J lost 5 bases, and 15 bases lay in between. The CDR3 is CASSYNPGGSTEAFF. As DNA, the CDR3 is TGTGCCAGCAGTTACAATCCCGGAGGAAGTACTGAAGCTTTCTTT.